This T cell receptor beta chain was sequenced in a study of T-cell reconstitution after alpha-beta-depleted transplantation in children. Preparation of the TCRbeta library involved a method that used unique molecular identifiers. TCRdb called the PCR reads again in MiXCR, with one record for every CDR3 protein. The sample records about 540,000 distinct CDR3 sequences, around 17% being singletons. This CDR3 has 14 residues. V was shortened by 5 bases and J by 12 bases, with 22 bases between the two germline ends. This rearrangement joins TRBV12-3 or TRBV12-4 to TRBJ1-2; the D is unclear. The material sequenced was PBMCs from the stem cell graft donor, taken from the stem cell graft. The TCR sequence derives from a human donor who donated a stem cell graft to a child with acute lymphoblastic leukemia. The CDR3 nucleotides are TGTGCCAGCAGTCTGTCCCTGCACATGGATAAAGACACCTTC. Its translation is CASSLSLHMDKDTF.